This TCR beta chain was observed in a study of T cells after yellow fever vaccination. This CDR3 has 11 amino acids. The germline V gene encodes CDR1 SQVTM and CDR2 ANQGSEA. V lost 7 bases, J lost 6 bases, and 10 bases lay in between. Study-level points and caveats: Just a small share of clonotypes turned up in the CD4 compartment as well as the CD8 compartment. Researchers cautioned that FACS-sorted repertoires could harbor abundant clonotypes contaminating from the bulk population. Clones from primary vaccination mostly reappeared after the booster (approximately 95% CD4, less than 90% CD8).

Generation of TCR cDNA used 5'RACE template switching (which added a universal primer site and UMIs). TCRdb used MiXCR to reprocess the 5' RACE reads, holding one entry per CDR3 protein. Found here are about 340,000 distinct CDR3 sequences, 8.7% of them singletons; the top ten hold approximately 18%. This clonotype was detected many times. Its antigen is as yet unknown. Sequenced material: PBMCs, taken on the day of the first yellow fever vaccination. The chain combines TRBV29-1 with TRBJ2-4, with unresolved D. The receptor was isolated from a man aged 18 to 35 who received the YFV17D yellow fever vaccine. CDR3 DNA: TGCAGCGCCGGATATCTAAACATTCAGTACTTC. This translates into CSAGYLNIQYF. Complete variable domain (other parts from reference TRBV29-1 and TRBJ2-4): SAVISQKPSRDICQRGTSLTIQCQVDSQVTMMFWYRQQPGQSLTLIATANQGSEATYESGFVIDKFPISRPNLTFSTLTVSNMSPEDSSIYLCSAGYLNIQYFGAGTRLSVL.